This T cell receptor (beta chain) was captured by sequencing in a study of tumor-infiltrating lymphocytes in primary liver carcinoma. On the study more broadly: Samples produced roughly 3.65 to 7.5 million productive TCRbeta reads, comparable across tissue types.

Priming with a constant-region primer yielded TCR beta cDNA from 450 to 600 ng total RNA. Generation of the TCR beta libraries relied on three nested multiplex PCR rounds using slightly modified ARM-PCR. The opening two PCR rounds, ten to eleven cycles each, paired TRBV1-TRBV30 forward primers with a C-beta reverse primer. Each CDR3 protein gets one entry after TCRdb re-called the multiplex PCR reads with MiXCR. The repertoire has 50,000 to 70,000 distinct CDR3 sequences, about two thirds of them found once; the top ten carry roughly three fifths. This clonotype appeared a few times. One end of the junction varies from germline; a read error may be responsible. Unsorted bulk tissue (roughly 20-31 mg) underwent RNA and DNA co-extraction. The V gene's germline CDR1 is SGHRS and CDR2 YFSETQ. The CDR3 consists of 15 residues.

The sample consisted of liver tumor tissue from sampling region 2. Stated subset: tumor region T2, inferior pole. The clonotype comes from a middle-aged man with primary liver carcinoma and hepatitis B virus infection. The J gene is TRBJ1-4, the V gene TRBV5-1; D remains ambiguous. DNA for the CDR3: TGCGCCGGCAGCACATCGGGAGCAACTAATGAAAAACTGTTTTTT. This sequence encodes CAGSTSGATNEKLFF.